This TCR beta chain was obtained from a study of T cell responses to AZD1222 COVID-19 vaccine. The CDR3 totals 16 residues. Germline V gene data show CDR1 as LNHDA and CDR2 as SQIVND (reference sequence). V dropped 5 bases and J dropped 6 bases, with 19 bases sitting between them. A note on this clone: What it binds is not known.

Some clones are missing from TCRdb's copy, which holds only in-frame ones; the method was immunoSEQ multiplex PCR. The sample has about 110,000 clones, around 82% seen once. Notes on the study in general: Following two doses of AZD1222, Spike-specific TCR breadth and depth rose.

V is TRBV19 and J is TRBJ2-2, with D possibly TRBD2 on 6 matching bases. The sequence was collected from an adult in good health. Source: peripheral blood, taken on day 0 of AZD1222 vaccination. The CDR3 nucleotides read TGTGCCAGTAGTTACCCCGGGAGCACAGTGGCCGGGGAGCTGTTTTTT. As protein: CASSYPGSTVAGELFF.